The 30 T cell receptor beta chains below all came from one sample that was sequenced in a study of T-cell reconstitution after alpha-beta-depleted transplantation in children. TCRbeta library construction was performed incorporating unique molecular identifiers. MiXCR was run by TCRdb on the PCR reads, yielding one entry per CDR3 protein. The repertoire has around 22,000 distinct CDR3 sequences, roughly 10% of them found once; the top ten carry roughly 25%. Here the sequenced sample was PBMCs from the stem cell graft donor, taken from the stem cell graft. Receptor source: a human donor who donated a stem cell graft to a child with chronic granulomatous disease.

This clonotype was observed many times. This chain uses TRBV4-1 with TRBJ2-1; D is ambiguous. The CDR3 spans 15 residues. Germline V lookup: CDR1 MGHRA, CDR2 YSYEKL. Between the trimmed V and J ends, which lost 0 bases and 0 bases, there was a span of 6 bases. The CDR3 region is CASSQEASSYNEQFF. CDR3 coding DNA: TGCGCCAGCAGCCAAGAGGCGAGCTCCTACAATGAGCAGTTCTTC.

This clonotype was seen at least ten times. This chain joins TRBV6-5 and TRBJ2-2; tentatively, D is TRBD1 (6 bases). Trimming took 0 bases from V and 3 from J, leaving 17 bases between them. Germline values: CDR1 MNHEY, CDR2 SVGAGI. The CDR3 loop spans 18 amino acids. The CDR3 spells CASSYSPPGAGDTGELFF. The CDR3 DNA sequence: TGTGCCAGCAGTTACTCGCCCCCAGGGGCCGGGGACACCGGGGAGCTGTTTTTT.

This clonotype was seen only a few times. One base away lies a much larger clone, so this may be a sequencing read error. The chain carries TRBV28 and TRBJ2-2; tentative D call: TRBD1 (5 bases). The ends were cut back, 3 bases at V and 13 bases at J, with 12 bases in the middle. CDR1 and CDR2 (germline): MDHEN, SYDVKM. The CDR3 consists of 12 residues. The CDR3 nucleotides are TGTGCCAGCAGTTTCACAGGCTTTGGGCTGTTTTTT. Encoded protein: CASSFTGFGLFF.

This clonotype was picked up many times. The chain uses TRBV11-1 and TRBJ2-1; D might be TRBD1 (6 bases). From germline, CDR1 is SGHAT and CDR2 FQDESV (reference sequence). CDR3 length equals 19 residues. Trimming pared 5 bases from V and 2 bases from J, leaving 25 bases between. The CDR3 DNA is TGTGCCAGCAGCGGTTTCTTTCAGCAACAGGGTGTAACCTACAATGAGCAGTTCTTC. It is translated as CASSGFFQQQGVTYNEQFF.

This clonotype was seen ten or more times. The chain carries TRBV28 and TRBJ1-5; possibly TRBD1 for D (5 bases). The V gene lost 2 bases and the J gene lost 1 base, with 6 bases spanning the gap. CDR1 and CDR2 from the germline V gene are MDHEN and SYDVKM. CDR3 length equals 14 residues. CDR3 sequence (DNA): TGTGCCAGCAGTTTAGGGGGAAGCAATCAGCCCCAGCATTTT. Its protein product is CASSLGGSNQPQHF.

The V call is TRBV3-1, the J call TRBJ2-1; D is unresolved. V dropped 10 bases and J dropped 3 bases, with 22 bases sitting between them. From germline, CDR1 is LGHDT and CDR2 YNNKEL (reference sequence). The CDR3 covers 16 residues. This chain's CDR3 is CATSPLRASDYNEQFF. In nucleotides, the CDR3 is TGTGCCACCTCCCCCCTTCGGGCATCAGACTACAATGAGCAGTTCTTC.

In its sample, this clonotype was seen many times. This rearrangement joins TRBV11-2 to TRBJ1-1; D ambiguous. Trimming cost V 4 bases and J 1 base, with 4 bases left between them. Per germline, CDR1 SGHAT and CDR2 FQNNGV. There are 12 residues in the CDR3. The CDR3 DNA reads TGTGCCAGCAGCTGGGAGAACACTGAAGCTTTCTTT. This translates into CASSWENTEAFF.

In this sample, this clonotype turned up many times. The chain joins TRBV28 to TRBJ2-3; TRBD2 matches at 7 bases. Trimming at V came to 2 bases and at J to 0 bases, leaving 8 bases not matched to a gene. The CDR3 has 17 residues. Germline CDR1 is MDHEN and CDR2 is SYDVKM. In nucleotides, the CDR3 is TGTGCCAGCAGTTTAATTGGTGGTAGCGGGAGCACAGATACGCAGTATTTT. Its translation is CASSLIGGSGSTDTQYF.

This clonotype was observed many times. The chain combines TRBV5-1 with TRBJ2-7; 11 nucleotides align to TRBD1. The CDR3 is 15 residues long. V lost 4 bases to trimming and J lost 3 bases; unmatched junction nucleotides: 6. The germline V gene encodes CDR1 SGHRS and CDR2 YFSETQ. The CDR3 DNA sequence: TGCGCCAGCAGCGCCCGGGACAGGGGGATCTACGAGCAGTACTTC. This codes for CASSARDRGIYEQYF.

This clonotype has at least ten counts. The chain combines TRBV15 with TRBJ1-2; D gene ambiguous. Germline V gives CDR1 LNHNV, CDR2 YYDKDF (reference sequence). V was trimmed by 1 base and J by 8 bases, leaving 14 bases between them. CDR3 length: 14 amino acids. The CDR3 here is CATSRVSGIEGYTF. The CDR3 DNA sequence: TGTGCCACCAGCAGAGTAAGCGGGATAGAGGGCTACACCTTC. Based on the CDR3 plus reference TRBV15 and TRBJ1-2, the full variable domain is DAMVIQNPRYQVTQFGKPVTLSCSQTLNHNVMYWYQQKSSQAPKLLFHYYDKDFNNEADTPDNFQSRRPNTSFCFLDIRSPGLGDTAMYLCATSRVSGIEGYTFGSGTRLTVV.

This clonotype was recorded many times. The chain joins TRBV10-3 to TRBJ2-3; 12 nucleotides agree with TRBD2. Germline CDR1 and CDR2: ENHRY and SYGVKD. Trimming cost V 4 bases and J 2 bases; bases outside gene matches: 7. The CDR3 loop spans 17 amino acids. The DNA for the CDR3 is TGTGCCATCAGTGGAACGACTAGCGGGGGTTACACAGATACGCAGTATTTT. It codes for CAISGTTSGGYTDTQYF.

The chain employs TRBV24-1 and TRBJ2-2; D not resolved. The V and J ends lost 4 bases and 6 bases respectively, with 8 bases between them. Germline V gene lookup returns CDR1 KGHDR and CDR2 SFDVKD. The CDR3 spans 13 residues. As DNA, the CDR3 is TGTGCCACCAGTGACCTCGGCCCCGGGGAGCTGTTTTTT. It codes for CATSDLGPGELFF.

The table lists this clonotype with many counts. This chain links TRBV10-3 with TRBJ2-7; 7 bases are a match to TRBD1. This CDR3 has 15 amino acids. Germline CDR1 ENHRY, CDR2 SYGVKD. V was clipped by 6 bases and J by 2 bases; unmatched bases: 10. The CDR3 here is CAISLSGQRAYEQYF. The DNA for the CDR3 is TGTGCCATCAGCCTCTCGGGACAGAGGGCCTACGAGCAGTACTTC.

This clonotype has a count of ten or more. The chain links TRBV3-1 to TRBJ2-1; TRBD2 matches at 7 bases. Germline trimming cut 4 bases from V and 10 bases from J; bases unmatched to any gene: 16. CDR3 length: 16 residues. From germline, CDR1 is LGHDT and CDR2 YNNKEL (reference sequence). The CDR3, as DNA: TGTGCCAGCAGCCCCAAGGAGGGAGGGATGTTTGGGGAGCAGTTCTTC. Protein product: CASSPKEGGMFGEQFF.

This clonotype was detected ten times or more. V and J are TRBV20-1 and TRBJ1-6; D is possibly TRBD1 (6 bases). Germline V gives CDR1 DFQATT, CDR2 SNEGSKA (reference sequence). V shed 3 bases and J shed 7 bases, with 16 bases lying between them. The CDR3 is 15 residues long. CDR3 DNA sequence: TGCAGTGCTAGCCAAGGCAGAGGGGGGAATTCACCCCTCCACTTT. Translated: CSASQGRGGNSPLHF.

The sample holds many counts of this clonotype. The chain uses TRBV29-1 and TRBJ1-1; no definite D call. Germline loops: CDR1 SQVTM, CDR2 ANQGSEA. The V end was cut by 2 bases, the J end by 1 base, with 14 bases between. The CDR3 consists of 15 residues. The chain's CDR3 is CSVERLERSNTEAFF. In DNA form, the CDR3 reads TGCAGCGTTGAACGGTTGGAAAGATCGAACACTGAAGCTTTCTTT.

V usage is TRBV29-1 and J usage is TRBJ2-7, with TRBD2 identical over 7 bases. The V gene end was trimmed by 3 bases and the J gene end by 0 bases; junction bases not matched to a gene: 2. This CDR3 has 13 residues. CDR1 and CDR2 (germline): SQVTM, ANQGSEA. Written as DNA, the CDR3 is TGCAGCGTTGACGGCGGGGGCTCCTACGAGCAGTACTTC. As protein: CSVDGGGSYEQYF.

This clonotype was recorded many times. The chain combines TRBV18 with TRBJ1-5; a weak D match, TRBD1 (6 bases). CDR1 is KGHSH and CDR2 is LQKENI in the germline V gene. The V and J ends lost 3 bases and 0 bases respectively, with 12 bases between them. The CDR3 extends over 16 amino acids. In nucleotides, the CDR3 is TGTGCCAGCTCACCCCAGACAGGAGCTAGCAATCAGCCCCAGCATTTT. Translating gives CASSPQTGASNQPQHF.

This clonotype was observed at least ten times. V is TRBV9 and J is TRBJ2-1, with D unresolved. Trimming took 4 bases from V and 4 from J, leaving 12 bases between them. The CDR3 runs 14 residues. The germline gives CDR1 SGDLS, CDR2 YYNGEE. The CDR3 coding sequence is TGTGCCAGCAGCCTTCGCATTGATTACAATGAGCAGTTCTTC. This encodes CASSLRIDYNEQFF.

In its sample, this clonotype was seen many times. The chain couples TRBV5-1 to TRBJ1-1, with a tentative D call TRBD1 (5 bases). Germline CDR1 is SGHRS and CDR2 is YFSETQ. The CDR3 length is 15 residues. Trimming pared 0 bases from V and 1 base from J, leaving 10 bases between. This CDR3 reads CASSLEQAGNTEAFF. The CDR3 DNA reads TGCGCCAGCAGCTTGGAACAGGCGGGGAACACTGAAGCTTTCTTT.

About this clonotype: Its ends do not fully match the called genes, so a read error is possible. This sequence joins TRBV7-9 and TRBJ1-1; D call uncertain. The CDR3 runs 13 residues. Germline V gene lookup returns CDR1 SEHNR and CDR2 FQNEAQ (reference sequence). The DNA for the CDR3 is TGTGCCAGCAGCGCGGGGTGGAACACTGAAGCTTTCTTC. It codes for CASSAGWNTEAFF. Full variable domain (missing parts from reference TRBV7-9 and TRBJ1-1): DTGVSQNPRHKITKRGQNVTFRCDPISEHNRLYWYRQTLGQGPEFLTYFQNEAQLEKSRLLSDRFSAERPKGSFSTLEIQRTEQGDSAMYLCASSAGWNTEAFFGQGTRLTVV.

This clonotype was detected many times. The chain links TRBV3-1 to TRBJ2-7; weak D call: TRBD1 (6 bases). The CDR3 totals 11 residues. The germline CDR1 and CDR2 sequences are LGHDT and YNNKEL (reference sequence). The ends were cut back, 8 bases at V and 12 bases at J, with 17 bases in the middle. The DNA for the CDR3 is TGTGCCAGCTACGAACGCACAGGGCCGTACTTC. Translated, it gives CASYERTGPYF.

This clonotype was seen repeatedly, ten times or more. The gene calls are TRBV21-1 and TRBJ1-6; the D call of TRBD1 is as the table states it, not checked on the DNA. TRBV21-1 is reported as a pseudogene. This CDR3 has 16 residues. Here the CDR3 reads CASSKVCRQGNSPLHF. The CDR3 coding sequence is TGTGCCAGCAGCAAAGTCTGCAGACAGGGGAATTCACCCCTCCACTTT.

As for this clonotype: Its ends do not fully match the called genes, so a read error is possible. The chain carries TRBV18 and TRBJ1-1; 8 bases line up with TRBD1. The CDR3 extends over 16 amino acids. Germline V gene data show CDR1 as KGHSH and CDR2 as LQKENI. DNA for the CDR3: TGTGCCAGCTCGCCAAGGAGCCGGACAGGGAACACTGAAGCTTTCTTC. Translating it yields CASSPRSRTGNTEAFF.

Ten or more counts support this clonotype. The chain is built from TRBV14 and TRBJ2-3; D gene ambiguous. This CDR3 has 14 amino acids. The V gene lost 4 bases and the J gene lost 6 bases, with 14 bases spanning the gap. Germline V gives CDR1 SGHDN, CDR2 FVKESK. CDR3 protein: CASSLSFLGDTQYF. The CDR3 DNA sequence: TGTGCCAGCAGCCTTTCATTTCTGGGGGATACGCAGTATTTT.

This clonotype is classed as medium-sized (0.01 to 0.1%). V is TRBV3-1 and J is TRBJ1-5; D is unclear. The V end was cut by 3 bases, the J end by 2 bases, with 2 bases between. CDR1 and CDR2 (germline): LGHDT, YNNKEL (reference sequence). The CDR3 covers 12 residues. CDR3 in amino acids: CASSQGNQPQHF. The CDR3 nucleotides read TGTGCCAGCAGCCAGGGCAATCAGCCCCAGCATTTT. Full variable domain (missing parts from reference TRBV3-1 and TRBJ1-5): DTAVSQTPKYLVTQMGNDKSIKCEQNLGHDTMYWYKQDSKKFLKIMFSYNNKELIINETVPNRFSPKSPDKAHLNLHINSLELGDSAVYFCASSQGNQPQHFGDGTRLSIL.

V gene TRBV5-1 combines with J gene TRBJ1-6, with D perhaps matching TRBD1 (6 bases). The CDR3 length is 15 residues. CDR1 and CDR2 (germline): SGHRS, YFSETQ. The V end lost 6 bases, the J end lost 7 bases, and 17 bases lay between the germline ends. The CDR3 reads CASIRGQRDNSPLHF. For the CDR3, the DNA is TGCGCCAGCATCCGCGGACAGAGAGACAATTCACCCCTCCACTTT.

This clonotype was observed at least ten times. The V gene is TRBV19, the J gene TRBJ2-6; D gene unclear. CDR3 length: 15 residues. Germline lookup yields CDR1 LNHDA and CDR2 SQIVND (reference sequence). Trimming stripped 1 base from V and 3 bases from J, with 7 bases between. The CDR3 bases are TGTGCCAGTAGTATAGCGAGTCTTGGGGCCAACGTCCTGACTTTC. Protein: CASSIASLGANVLTF.

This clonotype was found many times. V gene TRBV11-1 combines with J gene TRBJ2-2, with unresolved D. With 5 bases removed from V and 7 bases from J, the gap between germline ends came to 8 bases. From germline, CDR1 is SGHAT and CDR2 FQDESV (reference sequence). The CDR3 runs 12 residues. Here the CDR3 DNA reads TGTGCCAGCAGCCGAGTGTACGGGGAGCTGTTTTTT. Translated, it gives CASSRVYGELFF.

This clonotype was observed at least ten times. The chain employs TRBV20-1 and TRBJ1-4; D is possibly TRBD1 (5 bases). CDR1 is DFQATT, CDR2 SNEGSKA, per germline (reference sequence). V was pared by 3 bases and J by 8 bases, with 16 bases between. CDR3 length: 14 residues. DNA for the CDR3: TGCAGTGCTAGTTGGCAGGTGGGGCGAGAAAAACTGTTTTTT. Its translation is CSASWQVGREKLFF.